This T cell receptor beta chain comes out of a study of blood T cell repertoires in COVID-19. While infection was still active, Seattle patients were enrolled and then followed longitudinally. The repertoire was sequenced with immunoSEQ multiplex PCR; TCRdb's copy has only in-frame clones and lacks some. This sample has 260,000 or so clones, with 80% to 90% found just once. The CDR3 totals 13 residues. CDR1 and CDR2 from the germline V gene are LGHDT and YNNKEL (reference sequence). Trimming took 3 bases from V and 9 from J, leaving 12 bases between them. The TCR was taken from a woman older than 75 with COVID-19, enrolled during active disease. This chain uses TRBV3-1 (or the pseudogene TRBV3-2) with TRBJ2-1, with D unresolved. Sequenced sample: peripheral blood. The CDR3 bases are TGTGCCAGCAGCCACATGGCCGGGTCTGAGCAGTTCTTC. This gives the protein CASSHMAGSEQFF.